These 20 T cell receptor beta chains share one sample of origin, sequenced in a study of shared clonotypes between healthy human individuals. Measured with immunoSEQ multiplex PCR; TCRdb has only the in-frame clones, and not every one. The repertoire has 190,000 or so clones, approximately 70% of them found once; the top ten carry 10%. The sequenced material came from memory CD4+ T cells sorted from blood. Subset of the sample: CD45RA-negative fraction. The receptors stem from a man aged 25-45 years in good health.

The V and J genes are TRBV5-3 and TRBJ1-5, with D possibly being TRBD1 (6 bases). Being an ORF, TRBV5-3 has a function that is uncertain. V was cut by 4 bases and J by 4 bases, with 18 bases left in between. The CDR3 contains 16 residues. CDR3 in amino acids: CARSPQVGQQNQPQHF. CDR3 coding DNA: TGTGCCAGAAGCCCACAAGTTGGACAGCAGAATCAGCCCCAGCATTTT.

V usage is TRBV30 and J usage is TRBJ2-2; D not resolved. The CDR3 runs to 13 residues. Germline CDR1 is GTSNPN and CDR2 is SVGIG (reference sequence). V was clipped by 4 bases and J by 2 bases, with 8 bases between them. The CDR3 sequence is CAWTGSNTGELFF. CDR3 DNA sequence: TGTGCCTGGACAGGTTCTAACACCGGGGAGCTGTTTTTT. The variable domain in full, with the rest retrieved from reference TRBV30 and TRBJ2-2, is SQTIHQWPATLVQPVGSPLSLECTVEGTSNPNLYWYRQAAGRGLQLLFYSVGIGQISSEVPQNLSASRPQDRQFILSSKKLLLSDSGFYLCAWTGSNTGELFFGEGSRLTVL.

The genes are TRBV5-1 and TRBJ1-3; D possibly corresponds to TRBD1 (5 bases). The V gene's germline CDR1 is SGHRS and CDR2 YFSETQ. There are 15 residues in the CDR3. The V end lost 4 bases, the J end lost 4 bases, and 15 bases lay between the germline ends. The CDR3 DNA follows: TGCGCCAGCAGCGAAATCGGGGGGGAAGGAAACACCATATATTTT. The encoded protein is CASSEIGGEGNTIYF.

The chain has TRBV2 and TRBJ2-1; no clear D gene. Germline V lookup: CDR1 SNHLY, CDR2 FYNNEI. The CDR3 spans 13 residues. V was pared by 4 bases and J by 8 bases, with 12 bases between. The CDR3 coding sequence is TGTGCCAGCAGTGTTCGACCTACCCATGAGCAGTTCTTC. It yields the protein CASSVRPTHEQFF.

At least ten counts were recorded for this clone. Distinct nucleotide sequences in the sample also encode this CDR3. The chain joins TRBV28 to TRBJ1-2; D remains ambiguous. CDR3 length equals 12 residues. The germline CDR1 and CDR2 sequences are MDHEN and SYDVKM. Trimming stripped 3 bases from V and 4 bases from J, with 6 bases between. The CDR3 loop is CASSLRLYGYTF. CDR3 nucleotide sequence: TGTGCCAGCAGTTTGAGACTCTATGGCTACACCTTC.

This rearrangement joins TRBV6-1 to TRBJ2-2; 7 nucleotides line up with TRBD2. The CDR3 contains 15 residues. CDR1 and CDR2 (germline): MNHNS, SASEGT. J gave up 4 bases and V 8 bases, and 10 bases lay outside the gene matches. The CDR3 loop reads CASRVGRAITGELFF. CDR3 DNA: TGTGCCAGCCGGGTTGGGAGGGCTATCACCGGGGAGCTGTTTTTT.

The chain employs TRBV2 and TRBJ2-5; TRBD2 aligns across 8 bases. CDR1 is SNHLY, CDR2 FYNNEI, per germline. This CDR3 has 13 residues. Trimming took 8 bases from V and 2 from J; bases not matched to a gene: 4. CDR3 DNA: TGTGCCAGCCGGGGGGGGGCACAAGAGACCCAGTACTTC. It specifies CASRGGAQETQYF.

The chain combines TRBV7-9 with TRBJ1-1; D call uncertain. The V gene lost 5 bases and the J gene lost 3 bases, with 10 bases spanning the gap. From germline, CDR1 is SEHNR and CDR2 FQNEAQ (reference sequence). This CDR3 is built from 13 residues. The chain's CDR3 is CASSPAGYTEAFF. In nucleotides, the CDR3 is TGTGCCAGCAGCCCCGCAGGTTACACTGAAGCTTTCTTT.

This chain connects TRBV5-1 to TRBJ2-3, with no clear D. Germline lookup yields CDR1 SGHRS and CDR2 YFSETQ. Trimming removed 1 base at V and 1 base at J, with 7 bases between. This CDR3 spans 14 amino acids. The CDR3 sequence: CASSLSIRTDTQYF. CDR3 DNA sequence: TGCGCCAGCAGCTTGAGTATACGCACAGATACGCAGTATTTT.

The chain is built from TRBV7-8 and TRBJ2-3, with 10 bases aligning to TRBD2. The germline CDR1 and CDR2 sequences are SGHVS and FQNEAQ. V was pared by 2 bases and J by 5 bases, with 1 base of the junction left unmatched. The CDR3 is made up of 14 amino acids. The CDR3 DNA reads TGTGCCAGCAGCTTATCTAGCGGGGGAGATACGCAGTATTTT. Translating it yields CASSLSSGGDTQYF.

The V and J genes are TRBV7-9 and TRBJ2-5, with a weak D call TRBD2 (7 bases). CDR3 size: 14 residues. Trimming pared 8 bases from V and 3 bases from J, leaving 16 bases between. CDR1 and CDR2 (germline): SEHNR, FQNEAQ (reference sequence). The CDR3 sequence is CASRRTGGEETQYF. The CDR3 nucleotides are TGTGCCAGCCGACGCACGGGGGGCGAAGAGACCCAGTACTTC.

With regard to this clone: At the DNA level, this CDR3 is encoded by other sequences in the same sample as well. The CDR3 is CASSFGGSTYEQYF. The CDR3 region has the DNA TGTGCCAGCAGCTTTGGGGGCAGTACCTACGAGCAGTACTTC. The rearrangement links TRBV14 to TRBJ2-7, with a weak D call TRBD1 (6 bases). CDR3 length: 14 residues. Trimming took 5 bases from V and 2 from J, leaving 13 bases between them. From germline, CDR1 is SGHDN and CDR2 FVKESK.

As regards this clone: The germline gene is not matched at one end of the junction; a read error may be the cause. The chain carries TRBV9 and TRBJ2-1; 11 positions match TRBD2. CDR3 length equals 18 residues. Germline lookup yields CDR1 SGDLS and CDR2 YYNGEE. In DNA form, the CDR3 reads TGTGCCAACAGCGCAAGACTAGCGGGACTCAATAGTTACAATGAGCAGTTCTTC. Protein: CANSARLAGLNSYNEQFF.

The chain uses TRBV5-1 and TRBJ2-2; 9 nucleotides agree with TRBD2. There are 19 residues in the CDR3. J gave up 2 bases and V 1 base, and 12 bases lay outside the gene matches. From germline, CDR1 is SGHRS and CDR2 YFSETQ. In DNA form, the CDR3 reads TGCGCCAGCAGCTTGTTGGCTTCCCCGACTAGCGGTAACACCGGGGAGCTGTTTTTT. Its protein product is CASSLLASPTSGNTGELFF.

The rearrangement uses TRBV9 and TRBJ2-2; D is undetermined. This CDR3 contains 16 residues. Germline lookup yields CDR1 SGDLS and CDR2 YYNGEE. The germline V and J ends were trimmed by 0 bases and 0 bases, with 9 bases remaining between them. The CDR3 bases are TGTGCCAGCAGCGTAGCTTTGGGGTCGAACACCGGGGAGCTGTTTTTT. It yields the protein CASSVALGSNTGELFF. Supplemented by reference TRBV9 and TRBJ2-2, the full variable domain reads DSGVTQTPKHLITATGQRVTLRCSPRSGDLSVYWYQQSLDQGLQFLIQYYNGEERAKGNILERFSAQQFPDLHSELNLSSLELGDSALYFCASSVALGSNTGELFFGEGSRLTVL.

This clone was found once. The chain carries TRBV7-9 and TRBJ2-1; 8 nucleotides line up with TRBD2. The germline V gene encodes CDR1 SEHNR and CDR2 FQNEAQ (reference sequence). There are 16 residues in the CDR3. With 0 bases clipped from V and 4 bases from J, the junction kept 5 bases outside the gene matches. This CDR3 is CASSLAWAGGYNEQFF. The CDR3 bases are TGTGCCAGCAGCTTAGCTTGGGCGGGAGGTTACAATGAGCAGTTCTTC. Combining the CDR3 with reference TRBV7-9 and TRBJ2-1 gives the whole variable domain DTGVSQNPRHKITKRGQNVTFRCDPISEHNRLYWYRQTLGQGPEFLTYFQNEAQLEKSRLLSDRFSAERPKGSFSTLEIQRTEQGDSAMYLCASSLAWAGGYNEQFFGPGTRLTVL.

V gene TRBV2 combines with J gene TRBJ1-1; a weak D match, TRBD1 (6 bases). The CDR3 contains 14 residues. In germline, CDR1 is SNHLY, CDR2 FYNNEI. Trimming shortened V by 6 bases and J by 5 bases, and 16 bases separated the two germline ends. The CDR3 loop reads CASRAGQSGTEAFF. The CDR3, as DNA: TGTGCCAGCAGGGCGGGACAAAGTGGAACTGAAGCTTTCTTT.

V usage is TRBV15 and J usage is TRBJ2-5, with TRBD2 matching over 11 bases. This CDR3 is built from 13 residues. V shed 6 bases, J shed 4 bases, and the junction held 1 base outside the gene matches. CDR1 and CDR2 (germline): LNHNV, YYDKDF (reference sequence). CDR3 sequence: CATRLAGAETQYF. CDR3 bases: TGTGCCACCAGACTAGCGGGAGCAGAGACCCAGTACTTC.

About this clone itself: One base away lies a much larger clone, so this may be a sequencing read error. The chain combines TRBV5-1 with TRBJ2-1; either TRBD1 or TRBD2 may supply D (5 bases each). In germline, CDR1 is SGHRS, CDR2 YFSETQ. The CDR3 is 15 residues long. CDR3 DNA: TGCGTCAGCAGCTCCGGGGCCGCCTCCTACAATGAGCAGTTCTTC. This gives the protein CVSSSGAASYNEQFF. Based on the CDR3 plus reference TRBV5-1 and TRBJ2-1, the full variable domain is KAGVTQTPRYLIKTRGQQVTLSCSPISGHRSVSWYQQTPGQGLQFLFEYFSETQRNKGNFPGRFSGRQFSNSRSEMNVSTLELGDSALYLCVSSSGAASYNEQFFGPGTRLTVL.

This sequence joins TRBV9 and TRBJ1-2, with D hard to call. The CDR3 totals 15 residues. Trimming stripped 2 bases from V and 2 bases from J, with 13 bases between. Germline CDR1 and CDR2: SGDLS and YYNGEE. DNA for the CDR3: TGTGCCAGCAGCGTCTTGGGCGGCAGCAACTATGGCTACACCTTC. Protein product: CASSVLGGSNYGYTF.